The rows below give T cell receptor beta chains drawn from one sample of a study of blood T cell repertoires in COVID-19. Some clones are missing from TCRdb's copy, which holds only in-frame ones; the method was immunoSEQ multiplex PCR. The sample holds about 220,000 clones, more than 65% seen once. Input material: peripheral blood. These receptors were obtained from a woman aged 80 or over with acute or convalescent COVID-19. Both conserved end residues are part of each CDR3. Fields, in order: V gene, D gene, J gene, clone size, CDR3 protein, CDR3 DNA. A D gene is named only where the DNA matches it firmly. The listing skips clone size in some rows; elsewhere it reads once, few, many or a size class.

>TRBV7-3|TRBD2|TRBJ2-2|.
CASRPTSGVTGELFF
TGTGCCAGCAGGCCTACTAGCGGGGTCACCGGGGAGCTGTTTTTT
>TRBV4-3|.|TRBJ1-3|many
CASSQEGATGNTIYF
TGCGCCAGCAGCCAAGAGGGGGCTACTGGAAACACCATATATTTT
>TRBV9|.|TRBJ1-1|.
CASSVVGGSLNTEAFF
TGTGCCAGCAGCGTAGTGGGGGGGAGTCTCAACACTGAAGCTTTCTTT
>TRBV2|.|TRBJ2-5|.
CASSEDSPSSGTQYF
TGTGCCAGCAGTGAGGACTCCCCCTCGAGTGGGACCCAGTACTTC
>TRBV7-2|TRBD1|TRBJ1-1|.
CASSLNNRGTEAFF
TGTGCCAGCAGCTTAAATAACAGGGGGACTGAAGCTTTCTTT
>TRBV30|.|TRBJ2-7|once
CAWGDGAYEQYF
TGTGCCTGGGGTGACGGAGCCTACGAGCAGTACTTC
>TRBV19|.|TRBJ2-3|.
CASSLQNTDTQYF
TGTGCCAGTAGTTTACAAAACACAGATACGCAGTATTTT
>TRBV10-3|TRBD1|TRBJ1-2|.
CAIGQGADYGYTF
TGTGCCATCGGACAGGGGGCCGACTATGGCTACACCTTC
>TRBV18|.|TRBJ1-3|.
CASSPGLLSGNTIYF
TGTGCCAGCTCACCAGGACTGCTCTCTGGAAACACCATATATTTT
>TRBV6-2/TRBV6-3|.|TRBJ2-3|few
CASCPRGFTDTQYF
TGTGCCAGCTGCCCTAGGGGTTTCACAGATACGCAGTATTTT
>TRBV5-6|TRBD2|TRBJ2-1|.
CASSPAWRGGPDEQFF
TGTGCCAGCAGTCCGGCGTGGCGGGGGGGGCCGGATGAGCAGTTCTTC
>TRBV28|.|TRBJ1-2|.
CASSLLGRHGYTF
TGTGCCAGCAGTTTATTGGGCCGGCATGGCTACACCTTC
>TRBV6-5|TRBD1|TRBJ1-2|.
CASRKGQGYGYTF
TGTGCCAGCAGAAAGGGACAGGGCTACGGCTACACCTTC
>TRBV7-3|.|TRBJ1-1|.
CASSPRGGAVEAFF
TGTGCCAGCAGCCCCCGGGGGGGCGCAGTTGAAGCTTTCTTT
>TRBV7-9|.|TRBJ1-2|.
CASSPNRVDGYTF
TGTGCCAGCAGCCCCAACAGGGTCGACGGCTACACCTTC
>TRBV28|TRBD2|TRBJ2-5|.
CASSSPGDLAGAQETQYF
TGTGCCAGCAGCTCCCCCGGAGATCTAGCGGGGGCCCAAGAGACCCAGTACTTC
>TRBV7-9|TRBD1|TRBJ2-1|.
CASSVRGTGLNEQFF
TGTGCCAGCAGTGTCCGAGGGACAGGGCTCAATGAGCAGTTCTTC
>TRBV28|.|TRBJ1-1|.
CAIRGGDTEAFF
TGTGCCATCCGGGGGGGGGACACTGAAGCTTTCTTT
>TRBV15|TRBD1|TRBJ1-6|.
CATSRDRGSGSPLHF
TGTGCCACCAGCAGGGACAGGGGGTCTGGTTCACCCCTCCACTTT
>TRBV5-1|TRBD1|TRBJ1-2|few
CASSQQGAEGYTF
TGCGCCAGCAGCCAACAGGGGGCCGAAGGCTACACCTTC
>TRBV12-3/TRBV12-4|.|TRBJ1-1|once
CASSLGGELQAFF
TGTGCCAGCAGTTTGGGGGGGGAGCTTCAAGCTTTCTTT
>TRBV7-2|.|TRBJ1-6|.
CASSPRQVRGSNSPLHF
TGTGCCAGCAGCCCCCGGCAGGTCAGGGGATCGAATTCACCCCTCCACTTT
>TRBV5-4|.|TRBJ1-4|.
CASSRDRSTTNEKLFF
TGTGCCAGCAGCCGCGACAGGTCGACAACTAATGAAAAACTGTTTTTT
>TRBV7-8|.|TRBJ1-3|.
CASSYTPGSGNTIYF
TGTGCCAGCAGCTATACGCCAGGGTCAGGAAACACCATATATTTT
>TRBV30|TRBD1|TRBJ1-5|.
CACTPGGRSNQPQHF
TGTGCCTGTACCCCAGGGGGAAGGAGCAATCAGCCCCAGCATTTT
>TRBV5-1|TRBD1|TRBJ2-7|.
CASSLEGAPYEQYF
TGCGCCAGCAGCTTGGAGGGGGCGCCCTACGAGCAGTACTTC
>TRBV5-1|TRBD1|TRBJ1-1|.
CASSPDGTAFTEAFF
TGCGCCAGCAGCCCGGACGGGACAGCCTTCACTGAAGCTTTCTTT
>TRBV6-2/TRBV6-3|.|TRBJ1-5|.
CASSDRGTGQPQHF
TGTGCCAGCAGCGACCGGGGGACTGGTCAGCCCCAGCATTTT
>TRBV3-1/TRBV3-2|.|TRBJ1-1|once
CASSQTSRGTEAFF
TGTGCCAGCAGCCAAACAAGTCGGGGGACTGAAGCTTTCTTT
>TRBV28|TRBD1|TRBJ1-6|.
CASSMDRGANSPLHF
TGTGCCAGCAGTATGGACAGGGGGGCCAATTCACCCCTCCACTTT
>TRBV10-3|TRBD1|TRBJ1-1|.
CASLTGESTEAFF
TGTGCCTCTCTGACAGGGGAGAGCACTGAAGCTTTCTTT
>TRBV21-1|.|TRBJ2-3|.
CASSIRQASPPSTDTQYF
TGTGCCAGCAGCATCAGACAGGCGTCTCCTCCTAGCACAGATACGCAGTATTTT
>TRBV28|TRBD2|TRBJ2-7|.
CASSSPRGGFPHEQYF
TGTGCCAGCAGTTCCCCGCGGGGGGGCTTTCCCCACGAGCAGTACTTC
>TRBV5-5|TRBD2|TRBJ2-1|.
CASSFVLAGGLKYNEQFF
TGTGCCAGCAGCTTTGTACTAGCGGGGGGGTTAAAATACAATGAGCAGTTCTTC
>TRBV10-3|TRBD2|TRBJ2-1|.
CAISESGLARNEQFF
TGTGCCATCAGTGAGTCCGGACTAGCGAGGAATGAGCAGTTCTTC
>TRBV5-1|.|TRBJ1-3|.
CASSLGSAGLGGNTIYF
TGCGCCAGCAGCTTGGGGAGTGCGGGCTTGGGAGGAAACACCATATATTTT
>TRBV28|TRBD1|TRBJ1-4|.
CASKGQFNEKLFF
TGTGCCAGCAAGGGACAGTTTAATGAAAAACTGTTTTTT
>TRBV11-3|.|TRBJ2-5|.
CASSLVGQETQYF
TGTGCCAGCAGCTTAGTCGGCCAAGAGACCCAGTACTTC
>TRBV9|.|TRBJ1-1|.
CASSVGQANTEAFF
TGTGCCAGCAGCGTAGGACAGGCGAACACTGAAGCTTTCTTT
>TRBV6-5|.|TRBJ1-5|.
CASSSLGGSNQPQHF
TGTGCCAGCAGCAGCCTGGGGGGTAGCAATCAGCCCCAGCATTTT
>TRBV2|TRBD2|TRBJ2-5|.
CASSEPSGGAETQYF
TGTGCCAGCAGTGAACCTAGCGGGGGGGCGGAGACCCAGTACTTC
>TRBV6-5|TRBD1|TRBJ1-6|.
CASRRQGANNSPLHF
TGTGCCAGCAGGCGACAGGGAGCGAATAATTCACCCCTCCACTTT
>TRBV12-3/TRBV12-4|.|TRBJ2-5|few
CASSPNRETQYF
TGTGCCAGCAGCCCCAACAGGGAAACCCAGTACTTC
>TRBV28|.|TRBJ2-5|few
CASSGGAVETQYF
TGTGCCAGCTCGGGGGGCGCAGTCGAGACCCAGTACTTC
>TRBV6-5|.|TRBJ1-1|.
CASTTLTVMNTEAFF
TGTGCCAGCACAACGTTGACAGTTATGAACACTGAAGCTTTCTTT
>TRBV5-1|.|TRBJ1-1|.
CASSLGDSPSTSEAFF
TGCGCCAGCAGCTTGGGAGACAGTCCATCAACGTCCGAAGCTTTCTTT
>TRBV6-2/TRBV6-3|TRBD2|TRBJ2-5|.
CASSDPSGGARETQYF
TGTGCCAGCAGTGATCCCAGCGGGGGGGCCAGAGAGACCCAGTACTTC
>TRBV6-1|.|TRBJ2-5|.
CASSENVQRQETQYF
TGTGCCAGCAGTGAAAACGTCCAGCGCCAAGAGACCCAGTACTTC
>TRBV28|.|TRBJ1-5|.
CASSLGRGWGNQPQHF
TGTGCCAGCAGTTTGGGGAGGGGATGGGGCAATCAGCCCCAGCATTTT
>TRBV28|TRBD1|TRBJ2-2|.
CASSSGGAGTGELFF
TGTGCCAGCAGCTCAGGGGGCGCGGGCACCGGGGAGCTGTTTTTT
>TRBV7-3|.|TRBJ2-3|.
CASSLTNLARSTQYF
TGTGCCAGCAGCTTAACGAACCTAGCTAGGAGTACGCAGTATTTT
>TRBV15|.|TRBJ2-7|once
CATSRGRQSVEQYF
TGTGCCACCAGCAGAGGGAGACAGTCCGTAGAGCAGTACTTC
>TRBV3-1/TRBV3-2|.|TRBJ1-1|.
CASSRQRDTEAFF
TGTGCCAGCAGCCGCCAGAGGGACACTGAAGCTTTCTTT
>TRBV3-1/TRBV3-2|TRBD2|TRBJ2-7|.
CASSLGLAGSLLYEQYF
TGTGCCAGCAGCCTGGGACTAGCGGGGTCCCTCCTCTACGAGCAGTACTTC
>TRBV21-1|.|TRBJ2-1|.
CASSVRGGGGPTYNEQFF
TGTGCCAGCAGCGTCCGCGGGGGTGGGGGGCCCACCTACAATGAGCAGTTCTTC